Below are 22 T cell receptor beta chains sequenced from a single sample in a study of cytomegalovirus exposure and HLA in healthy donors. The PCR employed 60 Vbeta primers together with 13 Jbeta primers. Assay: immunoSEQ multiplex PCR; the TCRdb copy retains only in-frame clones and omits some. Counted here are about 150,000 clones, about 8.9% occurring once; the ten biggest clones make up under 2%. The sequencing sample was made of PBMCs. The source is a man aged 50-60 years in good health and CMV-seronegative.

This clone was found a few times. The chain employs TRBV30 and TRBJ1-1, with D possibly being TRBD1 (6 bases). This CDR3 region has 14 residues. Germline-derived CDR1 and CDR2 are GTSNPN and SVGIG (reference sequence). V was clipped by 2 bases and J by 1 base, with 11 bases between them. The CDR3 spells CAWSWGRGNTEAFF. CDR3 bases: TGTGCCTGGAGTTGGGGCAGGGGGAACACTGAAGCTTTCTTT.

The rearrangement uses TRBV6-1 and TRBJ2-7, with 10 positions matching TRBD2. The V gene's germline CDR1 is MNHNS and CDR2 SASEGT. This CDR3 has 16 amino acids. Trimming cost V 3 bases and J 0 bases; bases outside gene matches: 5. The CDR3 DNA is TGTGCCAGCAGTGACCTAGCGGGAGCCAGCTCCTACGAGCAGTACTTC. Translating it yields CASSDLAGASSYEQYF.

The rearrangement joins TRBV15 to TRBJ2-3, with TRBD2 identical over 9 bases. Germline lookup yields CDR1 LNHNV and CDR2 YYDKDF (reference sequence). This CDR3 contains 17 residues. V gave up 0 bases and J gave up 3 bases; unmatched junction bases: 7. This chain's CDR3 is CATSRDRASGITDTQYF. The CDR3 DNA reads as TGTGCCACCAGCAGAGATCGGGCTAGCGGGATTACAGATACGCAGTATTTT.

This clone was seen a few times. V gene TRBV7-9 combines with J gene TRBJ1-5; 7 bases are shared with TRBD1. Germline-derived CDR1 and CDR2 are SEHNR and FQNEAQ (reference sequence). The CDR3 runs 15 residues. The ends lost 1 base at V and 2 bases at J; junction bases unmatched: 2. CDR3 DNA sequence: TGTGCCAGCAGCTTAGTCGGGACAGGCAATCAGCCCCAGCATTTT. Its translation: CASSLVGTGNQPQHF.

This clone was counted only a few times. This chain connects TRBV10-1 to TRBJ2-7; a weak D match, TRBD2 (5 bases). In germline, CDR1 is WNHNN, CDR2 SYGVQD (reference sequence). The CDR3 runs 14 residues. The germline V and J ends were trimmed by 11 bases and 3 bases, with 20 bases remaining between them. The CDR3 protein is CAPQPGKPFYEQYF. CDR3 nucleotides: TGCGCCCCCCAACCCGGGAAACCTTTCTACGAGCAGTACTTC.

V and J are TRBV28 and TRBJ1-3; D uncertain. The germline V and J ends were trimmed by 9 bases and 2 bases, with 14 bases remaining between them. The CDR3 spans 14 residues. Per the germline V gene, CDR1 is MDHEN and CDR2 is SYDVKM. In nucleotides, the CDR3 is TGTGCCAGTGGCCCGGGGTTCGCTGGAAACACCATATATTTT. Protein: CASGPGFAGNTIYF.

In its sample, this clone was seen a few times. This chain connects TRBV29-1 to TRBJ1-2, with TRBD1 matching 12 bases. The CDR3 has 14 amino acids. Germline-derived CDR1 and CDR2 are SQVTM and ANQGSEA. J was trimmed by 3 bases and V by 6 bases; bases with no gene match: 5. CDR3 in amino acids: CSVGGTGGDYGYTF. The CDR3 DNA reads TGCAGCGTGGGCGGGACAGGGGGCGACTATGGCTACACCTTC.

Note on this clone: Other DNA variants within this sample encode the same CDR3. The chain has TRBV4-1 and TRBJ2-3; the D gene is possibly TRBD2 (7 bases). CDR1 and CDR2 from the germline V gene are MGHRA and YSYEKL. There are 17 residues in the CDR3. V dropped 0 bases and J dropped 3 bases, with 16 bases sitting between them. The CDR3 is CASSQDRRGGPTDTQYF. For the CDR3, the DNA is TGCGCCAGCAGCCAAGATCGGAGGGGGGGGCCTACAGATACGCAGTATTTT.

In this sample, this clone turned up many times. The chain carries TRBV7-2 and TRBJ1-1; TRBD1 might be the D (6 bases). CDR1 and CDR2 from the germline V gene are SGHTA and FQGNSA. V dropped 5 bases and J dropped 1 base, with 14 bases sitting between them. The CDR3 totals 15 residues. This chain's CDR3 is CASSALRGGNTEAFF. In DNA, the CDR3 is TGTGCCAGCAGCGCACTCAGGGGCGGGAACACTGAAGCTTTCTTT.

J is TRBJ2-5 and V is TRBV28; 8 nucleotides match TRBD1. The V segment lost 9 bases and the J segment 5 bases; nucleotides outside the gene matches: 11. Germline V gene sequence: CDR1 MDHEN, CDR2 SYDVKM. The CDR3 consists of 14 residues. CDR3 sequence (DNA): TGTGCCAGTTGGGACAGGTACCCCTATGAGACCCAGTACTTC. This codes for CASWDRYPYETQYF.

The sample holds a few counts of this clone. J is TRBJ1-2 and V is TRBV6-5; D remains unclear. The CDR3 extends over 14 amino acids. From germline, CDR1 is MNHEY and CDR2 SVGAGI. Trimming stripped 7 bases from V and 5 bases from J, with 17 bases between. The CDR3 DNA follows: TGTGCCAGCACCATAACAGAGGGCGATTATGGCTACACCTTC. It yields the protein CASTITEGDYGYTF.

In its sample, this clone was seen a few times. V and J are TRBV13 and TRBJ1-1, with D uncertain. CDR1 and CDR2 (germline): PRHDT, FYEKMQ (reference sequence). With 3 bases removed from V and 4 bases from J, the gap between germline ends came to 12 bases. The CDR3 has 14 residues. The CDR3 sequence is CASSFTQAGTEAFF. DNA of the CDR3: TGTGCCAGCAGCTTTACGCAGGCGGGCACTGAAGCTTTCTTT.

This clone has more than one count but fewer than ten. CDR3 in amino acids: CASSLLGGRDSPLHF. CDR3 nucleotides: TGTGCCAGCAGTTTATTAGGAGGGAGGGATTCACCCCTCCACTTT. The chain carries TRBV27 and TRBJ1-6; D is undetermined. Trimming shortened V by 1 base and J by 8 bases, and 12 bases separated the two germline ends. Germline values: CDR1 MNHEY, CDR2 SMNVEV (reference sequence). This CDR3 is 15 amino acids long.

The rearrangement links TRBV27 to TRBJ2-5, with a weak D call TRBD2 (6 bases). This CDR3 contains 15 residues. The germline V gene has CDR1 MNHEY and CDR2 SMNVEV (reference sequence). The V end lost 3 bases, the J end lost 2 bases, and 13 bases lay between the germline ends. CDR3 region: CASSLMDGGQETQYF. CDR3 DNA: TGTGCCAGCAGTTTGATGGACGGAGGGCAAGAGACCCAGTACTTC.

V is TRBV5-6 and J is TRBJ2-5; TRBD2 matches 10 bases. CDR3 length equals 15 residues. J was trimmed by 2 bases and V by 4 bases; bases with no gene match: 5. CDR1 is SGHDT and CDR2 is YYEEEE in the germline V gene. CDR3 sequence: CASSPLAGVQETQYF. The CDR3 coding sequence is TGTGCCAGCAGCCCTCTAGCGGGGGTGCAAGAGACCCAGTACTTC.

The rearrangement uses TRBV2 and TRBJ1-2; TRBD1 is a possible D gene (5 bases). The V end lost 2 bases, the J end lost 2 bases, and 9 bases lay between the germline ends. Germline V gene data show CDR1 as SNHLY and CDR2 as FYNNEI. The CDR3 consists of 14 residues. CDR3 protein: CASSERQLNYGYTF. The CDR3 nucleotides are TGTGCCAGCAGTGAAAGACAGTTAAACTATGGCTACACCTTC.

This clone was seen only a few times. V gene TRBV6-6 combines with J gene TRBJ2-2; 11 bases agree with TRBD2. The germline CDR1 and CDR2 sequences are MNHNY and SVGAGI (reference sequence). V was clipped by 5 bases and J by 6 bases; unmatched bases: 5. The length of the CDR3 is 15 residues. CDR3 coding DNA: TGTGCCAGCAGTGCCACTAGCGGGGGCGCCGGGGAGCTGTTTTTT. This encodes CASSATSGGAGELFF.

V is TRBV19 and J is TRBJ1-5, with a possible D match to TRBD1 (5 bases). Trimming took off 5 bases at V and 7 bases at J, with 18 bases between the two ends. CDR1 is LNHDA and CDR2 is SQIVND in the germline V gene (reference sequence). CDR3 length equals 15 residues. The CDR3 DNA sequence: TGTGCCAGTAGTCCGGGCCTCCCCCACAGGCAGCCCCAGCATTTT. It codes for CASSPGLPHRQPQHF.

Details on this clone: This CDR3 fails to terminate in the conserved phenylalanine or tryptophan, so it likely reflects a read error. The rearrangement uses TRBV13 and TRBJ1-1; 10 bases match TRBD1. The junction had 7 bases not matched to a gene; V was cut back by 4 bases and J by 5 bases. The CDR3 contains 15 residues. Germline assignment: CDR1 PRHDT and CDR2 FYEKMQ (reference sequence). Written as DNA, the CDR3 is TGTGCCAGCAGCTCACCGGGACAGGGGAAAACTGAAGCTTTCTTG. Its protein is CASSSPGQGKTEAFL.

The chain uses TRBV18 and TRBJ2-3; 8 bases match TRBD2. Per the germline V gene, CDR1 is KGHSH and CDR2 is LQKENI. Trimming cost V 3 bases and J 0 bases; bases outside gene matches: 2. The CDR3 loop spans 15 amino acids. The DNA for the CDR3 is TGTGCCAGCTCACCTAGCGGGGCTAGCACAGATACGCAGTATTTT. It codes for CASSPSGASTDTQYF.

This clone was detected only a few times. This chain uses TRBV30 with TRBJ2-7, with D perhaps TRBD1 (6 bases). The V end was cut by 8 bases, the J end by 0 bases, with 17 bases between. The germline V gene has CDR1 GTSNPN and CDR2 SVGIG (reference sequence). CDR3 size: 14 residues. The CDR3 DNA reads TGTGCCCGCTCGTTAGGGACAAGCTCCTACGAGCAGTACTTC. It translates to CARSLGTSSYEQYF.

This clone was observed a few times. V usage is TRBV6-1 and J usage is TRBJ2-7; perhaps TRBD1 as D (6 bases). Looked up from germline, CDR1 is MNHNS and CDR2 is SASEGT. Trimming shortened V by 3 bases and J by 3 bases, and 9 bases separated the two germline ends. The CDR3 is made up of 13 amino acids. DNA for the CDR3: TGTGCCAGCAGTGAGCAAGGGGGCTACGAGCAGTACTTC. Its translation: CASSEQGGYEQYF.